The sequence of this T cell receptor beta chain was determined in a study of T cell repertoires in cytomegalovirus infection. TCRdb reanalysed the reads using MiXCR and keeps one entry per CDR3 protein. The sample shows about 700,000 distinct CDR3 sequences, roughly 36% of them seen only once. Concerning this clonotype: Its antigen is unknown.

The CDR3 has 12 amino acids. Germline assignment: CDR1 SGHVS and CDR2 FNYEAQ. V lost 1 base, J lost 13 bases, and 13 bases lay in between. This sequence originates from a human donor in good health (CMV status not recorded). Some clones in this sample may be carry-over from other donors' samples. The material was cultured PBMCs, obtained from culture after CMV antigen stimulation. The rearrangement uses TRBV7-6 and TRBJ2-5; D is unresolved. The CDR3 sequence: CASSLEQRSVYF. CDR3 coding DNA: TGTGCCAGCAGCTTAGAACAACGCTCTGTGTACTTC. Using reference TRBV7-6 and TRBJ2-5 for the parts outside the CDR3, the full variable domain is GAGVSQSPRYKVTKRGQDVALRCDPISGHVSLYWYRQALGQGPEFLTYFNYEAQQDKSGLPNDRFSAERPEGSISTLTIQRTEQRDSAMYRCASSLEQRSVYFGPGTRLLVL.